These 4 T cell receptor beta chains originate from one sample sequenced in a study of brain T cells in children with intractable seizures. The sample's time point: blood from clinic visit 5 months post-surgery; TSC patient then seizure free. Method: immunoSEQ multiplex PCR; TCRdb's copy keeps in-frame clones and lacks some. The table lists 340,000 or so clones, more than 85% of them singletons. The sample here was peripheral blood, taken around 5 months after surgery. These receptors all come from a boy under two years old with tuberous sclerosis and intractable seizures.

The V and J genes are TRBV3-1 (or the pseudogene TRBV3-2) and TRBJ1-4, with unresolved D. The germline V gene encodes CDR1 LGHDT and CDR2 YNNKEL (reference sequence). V lost 4 bases to trimming and J lost 7 bases, with 19 bases between them. The CDR3 totals 16 residues. CDR3 nucleotides: TGTGCCAGCAGCCGGGCAGGAGGAGTCGTAAGTGAAAAACTGTTTTTT. As protein: CASSRAGGVVSEKLFF.

This rearrangement joins TRBV6-5 to TRBJ1-4, with D uncertain. This CDR3 has 13 amino acids. Trimming removed 4 bases at V and 8 bases at J, with 11 bases between. Per germline, CDR1 MNHEY and CDR2 SVGAGI. The CDR3 sequence is CASSSVTREKLFF. The CDR3 bases are TGTGCCAGCAGTTCCGTGACCAGGGAAAAACTGTTTTTT.

The J gene is TRBJ1-4, the V gene TRBV7-9; 8 nucleotides line up with TRBD1. The CDR3 has 16 amino acids. Unmatched junction bases numbered 9, after V lost 3 bases and J lost 6 bases. Germline lookup yields CDR1 SEHNR and CDR2 FQNEAQ (reference sequence). Here the CDR3 reads CASSFTTGESDEKLFF. The CDR3 region has the DNA TGTGCCAGCAGCTTTACGACAGGGGAATCTGATGAAAAACTGTTTTTT.

The V and J genes are TRBV10-1 and TRBJ2-2; D unclear. CDR1 is WNHNN, CDR2 SYGVQD, per germline (reference sequence). The V end was cut by 3 bases, the J end by 4 bases, with 3 bases between. There are 12 residues in the CDR3. This chain's CDR3 is CASSDTTGELFF. CDR3 sequence (DNA): TGCGCCAGCAGTGACACCACCGGGGAGCTGTTTTTT.